The rows below give T cell receptor beta chains drawn from one sample of a study of T cells generated in artificial thymic organoids. TCRdb reprocessed the 5' RACE reads with MiXCR, giving one entry per CDR3 protein. The top ten clones hold roughly 2.3% of a sample with roughly 5,100 distinct CDR3 sequences, about 31% of them seen once. The sequenced material came from naive CD8+ T cells from blood. These receptors all stem from a human donor who gave cord blood stem cells for thymic organoid culture, a cardiac surgery patient who gave postnatal thymus, or a blood donor (not recorded which). Both conserved end residues are part of each CDR3.

cdr3_aa: CASSYQGLDLHYEQYF
v_call: TRBV6-5

cdr3_aa: CATRVGYGYTF
v_call: TRBV27

cdr3_aa: CASSRLFPNTGELFF
v_call: TRBV27

cdr3_aa: CASSQVPGGGYNEQFF
v_call: TRBV4-2

cdr3_aa: CASSSPPVGHFTVNTEAFF
v_call: TRBV28

cdr3_aa: CASSWENIQYF
v_call: TRBV6-1

cdr3_aa: CASSYDEVQFF
v_call: TRBV11-2

cdr3_aa: CASSQDQGTNEKLFF
v_call: TRBV4-3

cdr3_aa: CASSLDGSGADTQYF
v_call: TRBV27

cdr3_aa: CAWSLLGLNEAFF
v_call: TRBV30

cdr3_aa: CASSSPGQGQETQYF
v_call: TRBV7-9

cdr3_aa: CASSFGGAEQFF
v_call: TRBV7-9

cdr3_aa: CASSIGTGDSEQYF
v_call: TRBV19

cdr3_aa: CASSLALGQVHEQYF
v_call: TRBV7-2